What follows are 10 T cell receptor beta chains derived from one specimen sequenced in a study of post-analysis software for immune sequencing data. General study results and limits: The study found TRBV5-6, TRBV5-1 and TRBV20-1 among four to six TRBV segments more frequent in patients than controls.

Incorporated into the TCR beta cDNA libraries were unique molecular identifiers, which served to reduce PCR and sequencing biases. TCRdb reanalysed the PCR reads using MiXCR and keeps one entry per CDR3 protein. The sample consists of hundreds of thousands of distinct CDR3 sequences, roughly 29% of them appearing once. For these receptors, no antigen is known. The sequencing input was blood. These receptors were taken from a girl between 10 and 17 years old with multiple sclerosis.

This sequence joins TRBV28 and TRBJ2-6; D is perhaps TRBD2 (5 bases). The CDR3 is 16 amino acids. CDR1 is MDHEN, CDR2 SYDVKM, per germline. Deletions cut 9 bases from V and 2 bases from J, with 17 bases between. CDR3 in amino acids: CASSAVRVAGANVLTF. The CDR3 bases are TGTGCCAGTTCTGCCGTGAGGGTAGCTGGGGCCAACGTCCTGACTTTC. The variable domain in full, completed from reference TRBV28 and TRBJ2-6, reads DVKVTQSSRYLVKRTGEKVFLECVQDMDHENMFWYRQDPGLGLRLIYFSYDVKMKEKGDIPEGYSVSREKKERFSLILESASTNQTSMYLCASSAVRVAGANVLTFGAGSRLTVL.

The rearrangement uses TRBV7-2 and TRBJ2-3, with D possibly TRBD2 on 5 matching bases. CDR3 size: 14 residues. Trimming took off 1 base at V and 12 bases at J, with 17 bases between the two ends. In germline, CDR1 is SGHTA, CDR2 FQGNSA. As DNA, the CDR3 is TGTGCCAGCAGCTTAGGGGCAAACGCGGGCTACCAGTATTTT. This codes for CASSLGANAGYQYF.

J is TRBJ1-1 and V is TRBV13; no clear D. V lost 3 bases, J lost 13 bases, and 12 bases lay in between. From germline, CDR1 is PRHDT and CDR2 FYEKMQ (reference sequence). There are 11 residues in the CDR3. The CDR3 DNA reads as TGTGCCAGCAGCTTTGACACATATGGTTTCTTT. Amino acids: CASSFDTYGFF.

This clonotype was seen just once. As the CDR3 is not closed by the conserved phenylalanine or tryptophan, this likely results from a read error. The DNA is omitted, as the CDR3 cannot be located on it reliably, and the CDR3 follows TCRdb's listing. This chain joins TRBV7-9 and TRBJ2-1; TRBD2 is taken as the D call from the table, unchecked against the DNA. Both ends counted, the CDR3 spans 15 residues. Germline CDR1 reads SEHNR; CDR2 reads FQNEAQ (reference sequence). CDR3 sequence: CASSLGASGKNGQFT.

This clonotype showed up just a few times. The V gene is TRBV29-1, the J gene TRBJ2-2, with D perhaps TRBD1 (6 bases). Germline assignment: CDR1 SQVTM and CDR2 ANQGSEA. V was trimmed by 2 bases and J by 5 bases, leaving 12 bases between them. This CDR3 is built from 14 residues. CDR3 amino acids: CSVEQGSGTGELFF. As DNA, the CDR3 is TGCAGCGTTGAACAGGGGAGTGGAACCGGGGAGCTGTTTTTT.

As for this clonotype: An end of the junction does not agree with germline; a read error may underlie this. The CDR3 here is CASSEPNSPFGDMQYF. The DNA of the CDR3 is TGTGCCAGCAGTGAGCCCAATAGTCCCTTTGGGGATATGCAGTATTTT. The chain recombines TRBV25-1 with TRBJ2-3; D unclear. This CDR3 comprises 16 residues. Germline V gene lookup returns CDR1 MGHDK and CDR2 SYGVNS.

This clonotype was observed many times. J is TRBJ2-3 and V is TRBV6-5; D gene ambiguous. This CDR3 contains 11 residues. In germline, CDR1 is MNHEY, CDR2 SVGAGI. Trimming removed 2 bases at V and 6 bases at J, with 3 bases between. CDR3 nucleotide sequence: TGTGCCAGCAGTTACGTCGATACGCAGTATTTT. Translated, it gives CASSYVDTQYF.

V gene TRBV4-3 combines with J gene TRBJ2-4; D tentatively reads TRBD1 or TRBD2 (5 bases each). The end of the DNA fits TRBJ2-7 better, so the J call may be wrong. The CDR3 contains 15 residues. Germline loops: CDR1 LGHNA, CDR2 YSLEER. CDR3 coding DNA: TGCGCCAGCAGCCAAGATGGGGGTTGGGTCTACGAGCAGTACTTC. It translates to CASSQDGGWVYEQYF.

This clonotype was counted between two and nine times. This sequence joins TRBV5-1 and TRBJ2-5; no clear D gene. Germline-derived CDR1 and CDR2 are SGHRS and YFSETQ. V lost 1 base and J 2 bases, leaving 12 bases between the germline ends. The CDR3 is 15 residues long. CDR3 amino acids: CASSLTPAKQETQYF. The CDR3 nucleotides are TGCGCCAGCAGCTTGACCCCGGCGAAGCAAGAGACCCAGTACTTC.

This chain connects TRBV12-3 or TRBV12-4 to TRBJ2-6; TRBD2 might be the D (6 bases). The CDR3 has 17 amino acids. V was trimmed by 7 bases and J by 0 bases, leaving 16 bases between them. The CDR3 protein is CASKHARGTSGANVLTF. CDR3 nucleotides: TGTGCCAGCAAACACGCCCGGGGGACCTCTGGGGCCAACGTCCTGACTTTC.